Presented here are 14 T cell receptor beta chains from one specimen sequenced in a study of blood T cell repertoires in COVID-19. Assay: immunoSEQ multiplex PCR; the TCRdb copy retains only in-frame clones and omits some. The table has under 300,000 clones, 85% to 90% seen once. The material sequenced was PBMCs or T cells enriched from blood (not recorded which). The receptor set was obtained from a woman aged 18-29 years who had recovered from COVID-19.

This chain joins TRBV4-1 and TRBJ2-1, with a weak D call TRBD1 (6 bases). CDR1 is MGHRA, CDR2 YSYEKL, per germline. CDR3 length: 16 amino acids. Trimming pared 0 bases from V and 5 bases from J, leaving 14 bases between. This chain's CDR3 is CASSQDQGTSNNEQFF. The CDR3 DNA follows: TGCGCCAGCAGCCAAGATCAGGGGACAAGTAACAATGAGCAGTTCTTC.

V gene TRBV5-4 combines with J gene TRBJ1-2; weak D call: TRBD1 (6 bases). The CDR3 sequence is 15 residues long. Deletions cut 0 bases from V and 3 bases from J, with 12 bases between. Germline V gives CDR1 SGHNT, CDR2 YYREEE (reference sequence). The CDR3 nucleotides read TGTGCCAGCAGCTTGGTAGGGGGATGGGACTATGGCTACACCTTC. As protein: CASSLVGGWDYGYTF.

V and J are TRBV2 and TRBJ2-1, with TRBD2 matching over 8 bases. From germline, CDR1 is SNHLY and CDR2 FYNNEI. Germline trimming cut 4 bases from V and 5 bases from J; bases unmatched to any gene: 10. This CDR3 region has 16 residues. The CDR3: CASSVPGGGRHNEQFF. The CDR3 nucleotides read TGTGCCAGCAGTGTCCCTGGCGGGGGGCGTCACAATGAGCAGTTCTTC.

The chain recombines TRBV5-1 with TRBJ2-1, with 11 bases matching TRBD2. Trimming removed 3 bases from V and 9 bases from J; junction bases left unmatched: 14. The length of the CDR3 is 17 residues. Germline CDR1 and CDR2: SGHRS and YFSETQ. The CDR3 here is CASSSSTSGGHWGEQFF. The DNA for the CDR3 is TGCGCCAGCAGCTCCTCCACTAGCGGGGGCCACTGGGGTGAGCAGTTCTTC.

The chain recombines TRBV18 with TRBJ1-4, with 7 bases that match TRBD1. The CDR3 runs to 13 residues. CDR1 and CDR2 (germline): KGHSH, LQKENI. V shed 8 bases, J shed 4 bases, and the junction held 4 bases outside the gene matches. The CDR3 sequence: CASKQGINEKLFF. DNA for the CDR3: TGTGCCAGCAAACAGGGGATTAATGAAAAACTGTTTTTT.

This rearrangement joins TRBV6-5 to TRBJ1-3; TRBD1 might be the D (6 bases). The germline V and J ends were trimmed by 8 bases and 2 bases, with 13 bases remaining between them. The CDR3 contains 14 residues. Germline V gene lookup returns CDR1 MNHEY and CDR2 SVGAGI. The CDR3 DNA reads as TGTGCCAGCGGGACACCAGGACCTGGAAACACCATATATTTT. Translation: CASGTPGPGNTIYF.

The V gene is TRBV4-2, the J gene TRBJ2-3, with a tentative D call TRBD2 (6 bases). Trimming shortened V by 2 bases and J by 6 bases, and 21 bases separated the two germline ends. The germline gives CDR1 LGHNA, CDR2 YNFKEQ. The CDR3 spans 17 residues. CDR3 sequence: CASSQLAGRGLMDTQYF. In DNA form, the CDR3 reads TGTGCCAGCAGCCAACTTGCGGGACGGGGACTTATGGATACGCAGTATTTT.

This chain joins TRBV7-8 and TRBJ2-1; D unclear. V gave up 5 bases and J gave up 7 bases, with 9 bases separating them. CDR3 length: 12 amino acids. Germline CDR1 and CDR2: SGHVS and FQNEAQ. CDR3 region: CASSPLGNEQFF. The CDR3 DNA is TGTGCCAGCAGCCCTCTAGGTAATGAGCAGTTCTTC.

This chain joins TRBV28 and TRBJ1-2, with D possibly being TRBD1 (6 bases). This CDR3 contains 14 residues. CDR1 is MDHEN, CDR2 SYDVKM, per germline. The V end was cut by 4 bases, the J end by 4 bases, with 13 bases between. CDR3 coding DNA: TGTGCCAGCAGTTCGGGGGGCAGAGTCTATGGCTACACCTTC. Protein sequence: CASSSGGRVYGYTF.

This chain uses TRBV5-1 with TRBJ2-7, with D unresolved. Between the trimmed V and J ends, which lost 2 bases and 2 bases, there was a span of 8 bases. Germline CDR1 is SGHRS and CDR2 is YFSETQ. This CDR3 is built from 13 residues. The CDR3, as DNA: TGCGCCAGCAGCTTAGGCAGGACCTACGAGCAGTACTTC. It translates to CASSLGRTYEQYF.

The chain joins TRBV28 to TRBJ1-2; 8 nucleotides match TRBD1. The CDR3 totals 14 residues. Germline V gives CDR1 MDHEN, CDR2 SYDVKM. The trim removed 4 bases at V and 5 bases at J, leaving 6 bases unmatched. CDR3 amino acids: CASSSSTGVYGYTF. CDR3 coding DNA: TGTGCCAGCAGTTCCTCGACAGGGGTTTATGGCTACACCTTC.

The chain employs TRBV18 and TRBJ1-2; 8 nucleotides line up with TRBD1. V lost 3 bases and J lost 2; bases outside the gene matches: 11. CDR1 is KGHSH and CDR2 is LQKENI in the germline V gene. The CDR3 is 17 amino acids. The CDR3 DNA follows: TGTGCCAGCTCACCTCTCGGACAGGGCGTAGGAAACTATGGCTACACCTTC. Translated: CASSPLGQGVGNYGYTF. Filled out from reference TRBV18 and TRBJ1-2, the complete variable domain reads NAGVMQNPRHLVRRRGQEARLRCSPMKGHSHVYWYRQLPEEGLKFMVYLQKENIIDESGMPKERFSAEFPKEGPSILRIQQVVRGDSAAYFCASSPLGQGVGNYGYTFGSGTRLTVV.

CDR3 loop: CASSQVGTSDEQYF. The CDR3 DNA follows: TGCGCCAGCAGCCAAGTGGGGACTAGTGACGAGCAGTACTTC. The chain joins TRBV4-1 to TRBJ2-7; 8 bases align to TRBD2. The CDR3 is 14 amino acids. The trim removed 1 base at V and 5 bases at J, leaving 4 bases unmatched. Per germline, CDR1 MGHRA and CDR2 YSYEKL.

CDR3 DNA sequence: TGTGCCAGCAGTTTACGGGGGATGGTTGGCTACACCTTC. It is translated as CASSLRGMVGYTF. V is TRBV27 and J is TRBJ1-2; D is perhaps TRBD1 (5 bases). Trimming took 2 bases from V and 7 from J, leaving 11 bases between them. CDR1 is MNHEY, CDR2 SMNVEV, per germline (reference sequence). The CDR3 contains 13 residues.